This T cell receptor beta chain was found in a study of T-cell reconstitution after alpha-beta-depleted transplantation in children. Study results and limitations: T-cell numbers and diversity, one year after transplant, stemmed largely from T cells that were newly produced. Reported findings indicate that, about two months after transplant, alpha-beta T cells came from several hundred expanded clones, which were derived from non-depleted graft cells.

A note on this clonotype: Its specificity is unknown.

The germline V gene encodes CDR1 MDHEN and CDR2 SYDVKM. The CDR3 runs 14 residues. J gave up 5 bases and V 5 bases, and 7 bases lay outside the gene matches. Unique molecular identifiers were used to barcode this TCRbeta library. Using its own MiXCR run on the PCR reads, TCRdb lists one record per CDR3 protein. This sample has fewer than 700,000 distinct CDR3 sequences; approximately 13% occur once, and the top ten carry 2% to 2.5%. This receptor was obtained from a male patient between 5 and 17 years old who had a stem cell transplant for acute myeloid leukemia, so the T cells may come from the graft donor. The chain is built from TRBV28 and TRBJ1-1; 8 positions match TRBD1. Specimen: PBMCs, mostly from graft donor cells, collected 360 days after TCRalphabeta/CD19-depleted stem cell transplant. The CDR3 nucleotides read TGTGCCAGCAGTCTCAGCAGGACAGGGACTGAAGCTTTCTTT. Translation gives CASSLSRTGTEAFF.